The TCR beta chain described here comes from a study of beta chain features in type 1 diabetes. About the research overall: Age, gender and cell yields were similar between patients and healthy donors.

Every bit of the isolated RNA underwent reverse transcription, so sequencing read expressed TCRB transcripts. Profiled with immunoSEQ multiplex PCR; TCRdb holds only in-frame clones, not every one. The sample carries about 330,000 clones, approximately 9.9% recorded once. Germline-derived CDR1 and CDR2 are MDHEN and SYDVKM. This CDR3 has 14 amino acids. V shed 10 bases, J shed 4 bases, and the junction held 6 bases outside the gene matches. This clone was detected a few times. V usage is TRBV28 and J usage is TRBJ2-5, with 13 bases aligning to TRBD2. The TCR originated in a woman between 25 and 40 years old in good health. The sequenced sample was naive CD4+ T cells from blood. CDR3 amino acids: CATELAGGGETQYF. The CDR3 bases are TGTGCCACGGAACTAGCGGGAGGGGGAGAGACCCAGTACTTC.